This T cell receptor (beta chain) was sequenced for a study of blood T cell repertoires in COVID-19. Repertoires were generated with immunoSEQ multiplex PCR, while TCRdb's copy carries only in-frame clones and drops some. The sample yields about 180,000 clones, 80% to 85% seen once. Enrollment of patients from Seattle took place during active infection, with longitudinal follow-up. CDR1 and CDR2 from the germline V gene are LGHNA and YSLEER. The CDR3 spans 14 residues. The V segment lost 2 bases and the J segment 8 bases; nucleotides outside the gene matches: 6. This sequence originates from a woman in her seventies with COVID-19, enrolled during active disease. The chain carries TRBV4-3 and TRBJ1-2, with 9 bases that match TRBD1. The sequenced sample was peripheral blood. CDR3 region: CASSQLQGARGYTF. The DNA of the CDR3 is TGCGCCAGCAGCCAATTACAGGGGGCGCGCGGCTACACCTTC.